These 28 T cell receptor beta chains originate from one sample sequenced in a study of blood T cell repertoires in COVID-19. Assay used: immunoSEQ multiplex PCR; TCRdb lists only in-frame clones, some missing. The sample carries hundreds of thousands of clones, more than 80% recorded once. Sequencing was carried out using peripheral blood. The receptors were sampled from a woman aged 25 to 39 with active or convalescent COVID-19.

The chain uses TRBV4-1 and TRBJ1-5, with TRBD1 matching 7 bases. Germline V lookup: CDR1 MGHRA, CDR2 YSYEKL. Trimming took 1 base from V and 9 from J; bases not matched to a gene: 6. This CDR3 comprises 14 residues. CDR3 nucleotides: TGCGCCAGCAGCCAAGGCTGGGCAGGGGGGCCCCAGCATTTT. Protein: CASSQGWAGGPQHF.

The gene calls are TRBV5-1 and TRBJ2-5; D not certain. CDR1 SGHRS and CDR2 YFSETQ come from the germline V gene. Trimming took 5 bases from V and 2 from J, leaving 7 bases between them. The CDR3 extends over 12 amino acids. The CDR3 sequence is CASRLIQETQYF. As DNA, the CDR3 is TGCGCCAGCAGGTTAATACAAGAGACCCAGTACTTC.

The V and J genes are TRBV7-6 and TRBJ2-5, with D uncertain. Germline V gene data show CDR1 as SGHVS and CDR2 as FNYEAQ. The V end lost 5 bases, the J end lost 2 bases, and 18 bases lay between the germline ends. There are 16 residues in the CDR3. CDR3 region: CASSPRPPSKQETQYF. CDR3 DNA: TGTGCCAGCAGCCCGAGGCCCCCATCAAAGCAAGAGACCCAGTACTTC.

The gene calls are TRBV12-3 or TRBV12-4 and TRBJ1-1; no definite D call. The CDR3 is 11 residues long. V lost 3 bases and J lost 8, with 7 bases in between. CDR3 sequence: CASSLSGEAFF. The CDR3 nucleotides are TGTGCCAGCAGTTTGTCGGGAGAAGCTTTCTTT.

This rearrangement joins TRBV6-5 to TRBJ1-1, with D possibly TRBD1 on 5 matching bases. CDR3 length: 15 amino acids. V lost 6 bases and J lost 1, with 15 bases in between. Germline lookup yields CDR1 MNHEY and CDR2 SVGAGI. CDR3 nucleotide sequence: TGTGCCAGCAGCCCAGGGTTCTATCGGAACACTGAAGCTTTCTTT. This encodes CASSPGFYRNTEAFF.

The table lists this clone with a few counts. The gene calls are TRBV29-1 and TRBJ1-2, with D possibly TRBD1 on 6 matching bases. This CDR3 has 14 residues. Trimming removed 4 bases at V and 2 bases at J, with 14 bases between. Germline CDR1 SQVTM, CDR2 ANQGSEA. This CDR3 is CSVVPQDRNYGYTF. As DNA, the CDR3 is TGCAGCGTTGTACCCCAAGACAGGAACTATGGCTACACCTTC.

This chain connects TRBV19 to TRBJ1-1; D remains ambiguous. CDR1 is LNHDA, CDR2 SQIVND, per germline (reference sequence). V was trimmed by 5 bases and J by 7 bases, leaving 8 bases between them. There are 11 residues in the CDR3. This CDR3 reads CASSVGLEAFF. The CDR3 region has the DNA TGTGCCAGTAGTGTCGGACTTGAAGCTTTCTTT. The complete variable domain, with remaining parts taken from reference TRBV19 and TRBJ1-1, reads DGGITQSPKYLFRKEGQNVTLSCEQNLNHDAMYWYRQDPGQGLRLIYYSQIVNDFQKGDIAEGYSVSREKKESFPLTVTSAQKNPTAFYLCASSVGLEAFFGQGTRLTVV.

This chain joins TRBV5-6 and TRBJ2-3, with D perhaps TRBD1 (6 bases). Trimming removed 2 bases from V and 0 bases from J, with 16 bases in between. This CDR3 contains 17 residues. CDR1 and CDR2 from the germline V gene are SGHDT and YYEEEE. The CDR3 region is CASSFANSGDSTDTQYF. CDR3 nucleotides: TGTGCCAGCAGCTTCGCCAATTCAGGGGACAGCACAGATACGCAGTATTTT.

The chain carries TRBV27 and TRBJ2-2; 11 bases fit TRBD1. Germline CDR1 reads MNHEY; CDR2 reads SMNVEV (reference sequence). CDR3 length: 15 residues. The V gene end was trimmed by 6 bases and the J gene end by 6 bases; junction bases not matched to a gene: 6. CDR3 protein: CASSLGQGAPGELFF. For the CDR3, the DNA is TGTGCCAGCAGCCTCGGACAGGGGGCCCCCGGGGAGCTGTTTTTT.

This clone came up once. This CDR3 reads CASSGGSFGMNTEAFF. As DNA, the CDR3 is TGTGCCAGCAGCGGGGGATCATTCGGAATGAACACTGAAGCTTTCTTT. The chain couples TRBV2 to TRBJ1-1, with D possibly being TRBD1 (5 bases). CDR3 length: 16 amino acids. Looked up from germline, CDR1 is SNHLY and CDR2 is FYNNEI. V was cut by 6 bases and J by 0 bases, with 17 bases left in between.

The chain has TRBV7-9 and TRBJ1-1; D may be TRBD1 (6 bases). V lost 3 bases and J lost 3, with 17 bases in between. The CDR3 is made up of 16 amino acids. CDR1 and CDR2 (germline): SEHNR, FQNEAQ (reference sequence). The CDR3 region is CASSFGGAQGDTEAFF. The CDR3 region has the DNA TGTGCCAGCAGCTTTGGGGGGGCCCAAGGGGACACTGAAGCTTTCTTT. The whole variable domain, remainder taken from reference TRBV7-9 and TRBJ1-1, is DTGVSQNPRHKITKRGQNVTFRCDPISEHNRLYWYRQTLGQGPEFLTYFQNEAQLEKSRLLSDRFSAERPKGSFSTLEIQRTEQGDSAMYLCASSFGGAQGDTEAFFGQGTRLTVV.

The CDR3 is CATSRDREGARNEQFF. The CDR3 coding sequence is TGTGCCACCAGCAGAGATCGGGAGGGGGCAAGGAATGAGCAGTTCTTC. The chain uses TRBV15 and TRBJ2-1; D may be TRBD2 (8 bases). Trimming left V 0 bases short and J 7 bases short, with 16 bases between. In germline, CDR1 is LNHNV, CDR2 YYDKDF (reference sequence). This CDR3 contains 16 residues.

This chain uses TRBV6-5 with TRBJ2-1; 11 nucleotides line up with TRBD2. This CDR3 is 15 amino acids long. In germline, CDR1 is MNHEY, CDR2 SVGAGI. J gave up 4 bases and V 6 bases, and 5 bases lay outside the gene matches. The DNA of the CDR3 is TGTGCCAGCAGATATGGGACTAGCGGTTACAATGAGCAGTTCTTC. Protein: CASRYGTSGYNEQFF.

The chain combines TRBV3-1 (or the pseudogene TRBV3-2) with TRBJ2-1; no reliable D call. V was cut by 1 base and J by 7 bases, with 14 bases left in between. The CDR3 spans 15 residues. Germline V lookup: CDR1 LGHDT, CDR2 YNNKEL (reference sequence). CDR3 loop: CASSQAYLEANEQFF. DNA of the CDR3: TGTGCCAGCAGCCAAGCTTACTTAGAAGCAAATGAGCAGTTCTTC.

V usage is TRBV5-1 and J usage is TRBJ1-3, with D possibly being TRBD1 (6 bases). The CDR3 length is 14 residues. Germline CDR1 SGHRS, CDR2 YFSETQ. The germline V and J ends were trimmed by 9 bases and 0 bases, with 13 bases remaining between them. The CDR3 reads CANSDSLSGNTIYF. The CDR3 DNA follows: TGCGCCAACTCGGACAGTCTCTCTGGAAACACCATATATTTT.

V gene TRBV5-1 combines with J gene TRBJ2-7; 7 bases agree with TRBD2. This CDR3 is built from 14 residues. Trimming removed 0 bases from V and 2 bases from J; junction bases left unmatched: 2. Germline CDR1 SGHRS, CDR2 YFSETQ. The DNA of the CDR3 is TGCGCCAGCAGCTTGGACGGACTAGCCTACGAGCAGTACTTC. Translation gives CASSLDGLAYEQYF.

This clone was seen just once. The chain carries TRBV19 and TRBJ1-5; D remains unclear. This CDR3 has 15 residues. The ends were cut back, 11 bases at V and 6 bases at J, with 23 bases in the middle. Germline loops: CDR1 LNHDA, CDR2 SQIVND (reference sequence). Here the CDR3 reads CAVKDSGGGSQPQHF. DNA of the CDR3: TGTGCCGTGAAGGATTCCGGTGGAGGGAGTCAGCCCCAGCATTTT. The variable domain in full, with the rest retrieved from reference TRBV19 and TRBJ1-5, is DGGITQSPKYLFRKEGQNVTLSCEQNLNHDAMYWYRQDPGQGLRLIYYSQIVNDFQKGDIAEGYSVSREKKESFPLTVTSAQKNPTAFYLCAVKDSGGGSQPQHFGDGTRLSIL.

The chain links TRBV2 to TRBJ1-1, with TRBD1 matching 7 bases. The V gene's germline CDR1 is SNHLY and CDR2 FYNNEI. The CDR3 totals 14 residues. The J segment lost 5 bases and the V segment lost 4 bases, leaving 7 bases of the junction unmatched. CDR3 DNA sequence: TGTGCCAGCAGTGGGGACAGACGGTTAACTGAAGCTTTCTTT. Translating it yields CASSGDRRLTEAFF.

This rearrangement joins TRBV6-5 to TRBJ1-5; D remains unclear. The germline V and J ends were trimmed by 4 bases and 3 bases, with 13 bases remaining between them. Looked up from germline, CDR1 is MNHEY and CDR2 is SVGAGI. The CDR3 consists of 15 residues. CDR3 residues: CASSFRGQTNQPQHF. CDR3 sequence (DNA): TGTGCCAGCAGTTTCAGAGGGCAAACCAATCAGCCCCAGCATTTT.

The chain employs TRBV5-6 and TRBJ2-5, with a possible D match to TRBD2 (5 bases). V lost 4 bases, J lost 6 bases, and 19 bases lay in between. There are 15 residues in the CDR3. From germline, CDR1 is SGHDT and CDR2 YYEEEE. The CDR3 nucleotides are TGTGCCAGCAGCCCCGGACCGGCGGGTTGGCAGACCCAGTACTTC. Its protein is CASSPGPAGWQTQYF.

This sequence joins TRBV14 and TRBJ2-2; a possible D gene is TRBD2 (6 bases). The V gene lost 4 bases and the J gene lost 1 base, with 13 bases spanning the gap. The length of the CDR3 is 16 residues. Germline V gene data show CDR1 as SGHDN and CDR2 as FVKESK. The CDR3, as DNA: TGTGCCAGCAGCCTCCGCGGGGAGCGGAACACCGGGGAGCTGTTTTTT. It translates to CASSLRGERNTGELFF. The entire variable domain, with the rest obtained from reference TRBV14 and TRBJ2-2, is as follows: EAGVTQFPSHSVIEKGQTVTLRCDPISGHDNLYWYRRVMGKEIKFLLHFVKESKQDESGMPNNRFLAERTGGTYSTLKVQPAELEDSGVYFCASSLRGERNTGELFFGEGSRLTVL.

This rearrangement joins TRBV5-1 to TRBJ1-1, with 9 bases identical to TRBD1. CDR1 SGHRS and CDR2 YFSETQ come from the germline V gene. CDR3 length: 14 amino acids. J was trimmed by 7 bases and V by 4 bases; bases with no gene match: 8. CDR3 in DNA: TGCGCCAGCAGCCGAACAGGACAGGGGAATGAAGCTTTCTTT. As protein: CASSRTGQGNEAFF.

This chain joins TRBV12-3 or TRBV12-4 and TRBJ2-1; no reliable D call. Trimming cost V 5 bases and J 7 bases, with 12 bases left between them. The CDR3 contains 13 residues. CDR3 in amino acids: CASSLNAVNEQFF. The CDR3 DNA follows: TGTGCCAGCAGTCTAAACGCGGTGAATGAGCAGTTCTTC.

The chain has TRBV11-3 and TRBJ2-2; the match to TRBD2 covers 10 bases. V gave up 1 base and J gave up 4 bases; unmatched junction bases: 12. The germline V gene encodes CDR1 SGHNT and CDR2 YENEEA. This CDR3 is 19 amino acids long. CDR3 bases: TGTGCCAGCAGCTTAGCCGGGAGGCTAGCGGGGGATACCACCGGGGAGCTGTTTTTT. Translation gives CASSLAGRLAGDTTGELFF.

The CDR3 DNA follows: TGCGCCAGCAGCACCGGGAATGAATACGAGCAGTACTTC. Protein product: CASSTGNEYEQYF. V usage is TRBV5-1 and J usage is TRBJ2-7; D possibly corresponds to TRBD2 (5 bases). Germline CDR1 is SGHRS and CDR2 is YFSETQ. V lost 4 bases, J lost 4 bases, and 12 bases lay in between. This CDR3 contains 13 residues.

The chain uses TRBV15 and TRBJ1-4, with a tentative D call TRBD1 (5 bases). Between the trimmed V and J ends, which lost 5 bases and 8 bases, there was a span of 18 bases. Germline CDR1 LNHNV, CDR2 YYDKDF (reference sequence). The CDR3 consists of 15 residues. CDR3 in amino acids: CATSPTGGGGEKLFF. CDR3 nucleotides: TGTGCCACCAGCCCGACGGGGGGAGGTGGCGAAAAACTGTTTTTT.

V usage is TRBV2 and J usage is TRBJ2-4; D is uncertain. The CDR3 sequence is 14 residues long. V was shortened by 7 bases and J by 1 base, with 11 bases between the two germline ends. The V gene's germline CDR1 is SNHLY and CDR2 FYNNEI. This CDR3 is CASIPEAAKNIQYF. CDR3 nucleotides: TGTGCCAGCATTCCTGAAGCGGCCAAAAACATTCAGTACTTC.

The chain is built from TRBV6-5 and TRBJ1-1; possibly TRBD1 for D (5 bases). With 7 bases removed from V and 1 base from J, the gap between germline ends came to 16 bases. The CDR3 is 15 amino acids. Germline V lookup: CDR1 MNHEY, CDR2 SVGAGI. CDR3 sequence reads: CASTTWGGSNTEAFF. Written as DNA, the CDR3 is TGTGCCAGCACTACCTGGGGGGGGTCGAACACTGAAGCTTTCTTT.